This TCR beta chain is drawn from a study of cytomegalovirus exposure and HLA in healthy donors. Study-level points and caveats: Sequencing depth roughly uniform across donors was assumed in presence/absence analyses. In vitro assays verified that three CMV-associated chains recognized CMV antigens specifically. Previously analyzed data showed that most TCR beta V segments were productive at a frequency of about 87% or about 30%.

J gave up 1 base and V 2 bases, and 0 bases lay outside the gene matches. The germline CDR1 and CDR2 sequences are MRHNA and SNTAGT. The CDR3 consists of 14 residues. A remark on this clone: Its antigen is unknown.

The PCR contained 60 Vbeta and 13 Jbeta primers. Profiling relied on immunoSEQ multiplex PCR, and the TCRdb table lists in-frame clones only, not all of them. The sample yields under 150,000 clones, 73% seen once. This receptor was taken from a human donor in good health. The sequencing sample was made of PBMCs. The V call is TRBV6-4, the J call TRBJ2-3, with 7 bases identical to TRBD1. As DNA, the CDR3 is TGTGCCAGCAGTGACGGACAGGGCACAGATACGCAGTATTTT. Translated, it gives CASSDGQGTDTQYF.